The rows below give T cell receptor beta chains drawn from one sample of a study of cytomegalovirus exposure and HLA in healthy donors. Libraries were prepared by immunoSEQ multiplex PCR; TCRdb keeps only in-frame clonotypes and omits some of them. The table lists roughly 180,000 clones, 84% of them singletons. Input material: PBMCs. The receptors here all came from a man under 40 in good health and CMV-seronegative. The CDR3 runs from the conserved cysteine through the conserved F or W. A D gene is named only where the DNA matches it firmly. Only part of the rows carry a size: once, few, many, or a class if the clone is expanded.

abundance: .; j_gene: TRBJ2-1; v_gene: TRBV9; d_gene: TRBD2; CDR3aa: CASSVREGSYNEQFF; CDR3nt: TGTGCCAGCAGCGTAAGGGAGGGTTCCTACAATGAGCAGTTCTTC
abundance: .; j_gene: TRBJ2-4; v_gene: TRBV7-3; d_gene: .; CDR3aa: CASSLTSDSGKYF; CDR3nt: TGTGCCAGCAGCTTAACTTCGGACTCGGGCAAGTACTTC
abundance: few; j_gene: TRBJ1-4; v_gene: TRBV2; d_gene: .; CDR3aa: CASSEAWGVSEKLFF; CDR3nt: TGTGCCAGCAGTGAAGCTTGGGGAGTTTCTGAAAAACTGTTTTTT
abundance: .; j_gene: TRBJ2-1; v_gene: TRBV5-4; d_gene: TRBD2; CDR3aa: CASSLARGGSYNEQFF; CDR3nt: TGTGCCAGCAGCCTCGCCCGGGGGGGCTCCTACAATGAGCAGTTCTTC
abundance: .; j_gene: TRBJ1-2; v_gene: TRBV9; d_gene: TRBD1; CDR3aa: CASSPRDRSSSTTGYTF; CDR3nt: TGTGCCAGCAGCCCCCGGGACAGAAGCTCATCTACCACAGGCTACACCTTC
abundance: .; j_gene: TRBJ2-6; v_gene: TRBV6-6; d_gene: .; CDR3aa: CASSYRGDSGANVLTF; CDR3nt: TGTGCCAGCAGTTATAGAGGTGACTCTGGGGCCAACGTCCTGACTTTC
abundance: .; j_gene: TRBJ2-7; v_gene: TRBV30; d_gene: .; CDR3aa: CAWSPRGHYEQYF; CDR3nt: TGTGCCTGGAGCCCCCGGGGTCACTACGAGCAGTACTTC
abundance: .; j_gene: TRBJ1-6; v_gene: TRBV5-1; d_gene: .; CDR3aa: CASSLGQGQSSYNSPLHF; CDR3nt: TGCGCCAGCAGCTTGGGGCAGGGCCAGAGCTCCTATAATTCACCCCTCCACTTT
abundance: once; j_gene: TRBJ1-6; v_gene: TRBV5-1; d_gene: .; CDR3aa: CASSLRGGFESPLHF; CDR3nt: TGCGCCAGCAGCCTCAGGGGCGGGTTTGAGTCACCCCTCCACTTT
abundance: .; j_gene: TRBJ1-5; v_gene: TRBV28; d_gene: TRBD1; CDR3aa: CASSLPTGVHQPQHF; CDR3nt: TGTGCCAGCAGTTTACCGACAGGGGTGCATCAGCCCCAGCATTTT
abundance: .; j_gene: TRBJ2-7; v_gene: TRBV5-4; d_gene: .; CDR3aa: CASSPNLVPPYEQYF; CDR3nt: TGTGCCAGCAGCCCGAATCTAGTCCCCCCCTACGAGCAGTACTTC
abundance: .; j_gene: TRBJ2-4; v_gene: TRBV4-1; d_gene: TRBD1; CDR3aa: CASSQEQGAFGNIQYF; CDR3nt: TGCGCCAGCAGCCAAGAACAGGGGGCATTCGGAAACATTCAGTACTTC
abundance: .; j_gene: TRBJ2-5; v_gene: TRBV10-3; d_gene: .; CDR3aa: CAISAGETQYF; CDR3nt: TGTGCCATCAGTGCGGGAGAGACCCAGTACTTC
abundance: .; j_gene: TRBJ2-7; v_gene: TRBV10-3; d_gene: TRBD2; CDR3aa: CAISMRPGLAGSDEQYF; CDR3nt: TGTGCCATCAGCATGAGACCGGGACTAGCGGGTTCGGACGAGCAGTACTTC
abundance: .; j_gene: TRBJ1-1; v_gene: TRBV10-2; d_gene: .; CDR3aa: CASSASNRESTEAFF; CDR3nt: TGCGCCAGCAGTGCTTCCAACAGGGAAAGCACTGAAGCTTTCTTT
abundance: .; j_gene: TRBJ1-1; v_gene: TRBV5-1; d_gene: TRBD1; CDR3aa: CASSDTGGAVVGAFF; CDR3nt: TGCGCCAGCAGCGATACAGGGGGCGCGGTAGTAGGAGCTTTCTTT